This paragraph reports one TCR beta chain. Its target is not known. Some clones are missing from TCRdb's copy, which holds only in-frame ones; the method was immunoSEQ multiplex PCR. Here the sample spans 40,000 to 50,000 clones, approximately 91% being singletons. The data stem from a study of resident and recirculating memory T cells in vitiligo. Study at large: Epidermis came from shave biopsies of lesional and nonlesional sites, plus PBMCs.

The CDR3 contains 15 residues. Germline lookup yields CDR1 MNHNY and CDR2 SVGAGI (reference sequence). V shed 8 bases and J shed 5 bases, with 22 bases lying between them. Points from the study as a whole: Different lesions suggested infiltration by different T cell clones.

Patients had to be free of confetti depigmentation, indicating active vitiligo. The sequence came from a male donor with vitiligo. The sequencing sample was made of blood. The V gene is TRBV6-6, the J gene TRBJ2-7; D unresolved. The DNA of the CDR3 is TGTGCCAGCCGTAGCCCCCGGGTCACTGAGGACGAGCAGTACTTC. Its translation is CASRSPRVTEDEQYF.